Given below is one T cell receptor beta chain in context. This entry comes from a study of control samples from healthy donors and cancer patients. With 6 bases clipped from V and 4 bases from J, the junction kept 2 bases outside the gene matches. The germline CDR1 and CDR2 sequences are SQVTM and ANQGSEA. The CDR3 runs to 11 residues. Profiled with immunoSEQ multiplex PCR; TCRdb holds only in-frame clones, not every one. The table records approximately 98,000 clones, around four fifths of them present only once. J is TRBJ1-2 and V is TRBV29-1, with 7 bases lining up with TRBD1. This TCR was sampled from a man younger than 30 in good health. The material sequenced was blood. The CDR3 spells CSVTGFYGYTF. The CDR3 coding sequence is TGCAGCGTGACAGGGTTCTATGGCTACACCTTC.